This passage covers 27 T cell receptor beta chains from one sample sequenced in a study of CD8 T cells in ankylosing spondylitis. Study-wide results and limits: Seemingly characteristic of ankylosing spondylitis blood was a TCR beta motif consisting of about 8 highly homologous variants.

MiXCR was run by TCRdb on the 5' RACE reads, yielding one entry per CDR3 protein. The sample has 700,000 to 1,000,000 distinct CDR3 sequences; 10% to 15% are singletons. No antigen is known for these receptors. What was sequenced was blood, either unsorted or a sorted T cell fraction (not recorded which). Receptors originate from a male donor with ankylosing spondylitis.

The table lists this clonotype with many counts. V is TRBV29-1 and J is TRBJ1-5; the D gene is possibly TRBD1 (5 bases). V lost 1 base to trimming and J lost 6 bases, with 10 bases between them. The CDR3 contains 13 residues. Per the germline V gene, CDR1 is SQVTM and CDR2 is ANQGSEA. The DNA of the CDR3 is TGCAGCGTTGAAGTGGGGGTGGGTCAGCCCCAGCATTTT. Encoded protein: CSVEVGVGQPQHF. Full variable domain (remainder filled in from reference TRBV29-1 and TRBJ1-5): SAVISQKPSRDICQRGTSLTIQCQVDSQVTMMFWYRQQPGQSLTLIATANQGSEATYESGFVIDKFPISRPNLTFSTLTVSNMSPEDSSIYLCSVEVGVGQPQHFGDGTRLSIL.

The gene calls are TRBV4-3 and TRBJ1-2; tentatively, D is TRBD1 (5 bases). V shed 6 bases and J shed 1 base, with 12 bases lying between them. CDR3 length equals 14 residues. The V gene's germline CDR1 is LGHNA and CDR2 YSLEER. The CDR3 region has the DNA TGCGCCAGCAGTTCAGACAGACTTAACTATGGCTACACCTTC. Its translation is CASSSDRLNYGYTF.

A few counts support this clonotype. V usage is TRBV10-3 and J usage is TRBJ2-7; D unresolved. V was clipped by 0 bases and J by 0 bases, with 6 bases between them. CDR1 ENHRY and CDR2 SYGVKD come from the germline V gene. The CDR3 has 14 residues. CDR3 residues: CAISESFDSYEQYF. The CDR3 bases are TGTGCCATCAGTGAGTCTTTCGACTCCTACGAGCAGTACTTC.

This clonotype was counted a few times. V usage is TRBV11-2 and J usage is TRBJ2-4; 7 bases fit TRBD1. Germline V gives CDR1 SGHAT, CDR2 FQNNGV. The CDR3 extends over 13 amino acids. V shed 3 bases, J shed 8 bases, and the junction held 4 bases outside the gene matches. CDR3 region: CASSFTGDDIQYF. In nucleotides, the CDR3 is TGTGCCAGCAGCTTTACAGGGGATGACATTCAGTACTTC.

The chain employs TRBV18 and TRBJ2-7, with 8 bases identical to TRBD1. CDR1 KGHSH and CDR2 LQKENI come from the germline V gene. The CDR3 runs 18 residues. The ends lost 6 bases at V and 0 bases at J; junction bases unmatched: 16. CDR3 amino acids: CASSSFPPGQAFSYEQYF. CDR3 in DNA: TGTGCCAGCTCTTCGTTTCCCCCGGGACAGGCCTTCTCCTACGAGCAGTACTTC.

This clonotype was recorded at least ten times. The genes are TRBV29-1 and TRBJ2-5; the D gene is possibly TRBD1 (8 bases). The CDR3 consists of 13 residues. CDR1 and CDR2 (germline): SQVTM, ANQGSEA. Trimming removed 4 bases at V and 4 bases at J, with 13 bases between. The CDR3 is CSVGYRGGETQYF. The CDR3 nucleotides read TGCAGCGTTGGATACAGGGGGGGAGAGACCCAGTACTTC.

This clonotype has only a few counts. The chain couples TRBV5-1 to TRBJ1-1, with no clear D. CDR1 is SGHRS, CDR2 YFSETQ, per germline. The CDR3 is 16 amino acids. V shed 0 bases and J shed 0 bases, with 12 bases lying between them. CDR3 sequence: CASSLAVHSLNTEAFF. The CDR3 bases are TGCGCCAGCAGCTTGGCCGTTCACAGCTTGAACACTGAAGCTTTCTTT.

Only a few counts were recorded for this clonotype. The chain uses TRBV20-1 and TRBJ1-6, with 7 bases lining up with TRBD1. The CDR3 extends over 14 amino acids. V gave up 1 base and J gave up 7 bases; unmatched junction bases: 4. The germline CDR1 and CDR2 sequences are DFQATT and SNEGSKA (reference sequence). The CDR3 is CSARVHRGNSPLHF. In DNA, the CDR3 is TGCAGTGCTAGAGTCCACAGGGGAAATTCACCCCTCCACTTT.

This clonotype turned up a few times. The V and J genes are TRBV15 and TRBJ2-5, with unresolved D. V was pared by 2 bases and J by 3 bases, with 4 bases between. Germline V CDR1 and CDR2: LNHNV, YYDKDF (reference sequence). The CDR3 is 12 amino acids. The CDR3 reads CATSRYKETQYF. The CDR3 nucleotides read TGTGCCACCAGCAGATACAAAGAGACCCAGTACTTC.

This chain joins TRBV24-1 and TRBJ2-3, with D possibly TRBD1 on 5 matching bases. CDR1 and CDR2 from the germline V gene are KGHDR and SFDVKD. This CDR3 has 16 amino acids. V dropped 1 base and J dropped 2 bases, with 12 bases sitting between them. CDR3 nucleotide sequence: TGTGCCACCAGTGATTTTGCAGGGCTTCACACAGATACGCAGTATTTT. Translating gives CATSDFAGLHTDTQYF.

The chain carries TRBV11-2 and TRBJ1-1; D is unclear. The length of the CDR3 is 15 residues. Per the germline V gene, CDR1 is SGHAT and CDR2 is FQNNGV. With 1 base removed from V and 4 bases from J, the gap between germline ends came to 13 bases. The CDR3 protein is CASSLGHGGGTEAFF. Written as DNA, the CDR3 is TGTGCCAGCAGCTTAGGTCATGGCGGAGGCACTGAAGCTTTCTTT.

The J gene is TRBJ2-7, the V gene TRBV12-3 or TRBV12-4; TRBD1 aligns across 11 bases. Trimming took 6 bases from V and 4 from J; bases not matched to a gene: 5. This CDR3 comprises 14 residues. In nucleotides, the CDR3 is TGTGCCAGCAGGCGGACAGGGGGCGCTTACGAGCAGTACTTC. Protein: CASRRTGGAYEQYF.

The sample holds a few counts of this clonotype. This chain connects TRBV6-2 or TRBV6-3 to TRBJ2-3; D is possibly TRBD1 (6 bases). This CDR3 spans 15 amino acids. Germline V gene lookup returns CDR1 MNHEY and CDR2 SVGEGT. V lost 0 bases to trimming and J lost 0 bases, with 7 bases between them. The CDR3 nucleotides read TGTGCCAGCAGTTACTCGGACAGTAGCACAGATACGCAGTATTTT. Encoded protein: CASSYSDSSTDTQYF.

The chain joins TRBV6-1 to TRBJ2-7; no clear D gene. The CDR3 contains 13 residues. Per germline, CDR1 MNHNS and CDR2 SASEGT. Trimming cost V 3 bases and J 0 bases, with 6 bases left between them. As DNA, the CDR3 is TGTGCCAGCAGTGAGCGAGCCTCCTACGAGCAGTACTTC. Its protein product is CASSERASYEQYF.

In this sample, this clonotype turned up a few times. V is TRBV7-2 and J is TRBJ1-5; D is undetermined. The CDR3 spans 15 residues. Germline lookup yields CDR1 SGHTA and CDR2 FQGNSA. The V and J ends lost 1 base and 2 bases respectively, with 9 bases between them. CDR3 bases: TGTGCCAGCAGCTTAGTACGGGGAGGCAATCAGCCCCAGCATTTT. Encoded protein: CASSLVRGGNQPQHF.

The rearrangement uses TRBV6-2 or TRBV6-3 and TRBJ2-2; D remains ambiguous. CDR1 is MNHEY and CDR2 is SVGEGT in the germline V gene. V was shortened by 8 bases and J by 5 bases, with 9 bases between the two germline ends. The CDR3 has 12 residues. The CDR3 sequence: CASAILTGELFF. The CDR3 region has the DNA TGTGCCAGCGCCATCCTTACCGGGGAGCTGTTTTTT.

This chain links TRBV12-3 or TRBV12-4 with TRBJ2-5, with D maybe TRBD2 (6 bases). There are 14 residues in the CDR3. V lost 5 bases and J lost 9, with 19 bases in between. As DNA, the CDR3 is TGTGCCAGCAGTCCGTTCGCGGTGGGGGAGGCCCAGTACTTC. Its protein is CASSPFAVGEAQYF.

The J gene is TRBJ2-1, the V gene TRBV6-1, with 7 bases matching TRBD2. The J segment lost 2 bases and the V segment lost 10 bases, leaving 14 bases of the junction unmatched. Germline CDR1 is MNHNS and CDR2 is SASEGT. The length of the CDR3 is 16 residues. This CDR3 reads CATDRTSARAYNEQFF. CDR3 DNA: TGTGCCACCGACCGAACTAGCGCCCGAGCCTACAATGAGCAGTTCTTC.

A few counts support this clonotype. The chain has TRBV6-1 and TRBJ2-5, with TRBD1 identical over 7 bases. The CDR3 length is 14 residues. In germline, CDR1 is MNHNS, CDR2 SASEGT. V lost 4 bases to trimming and J lost 7 bases; unmatched junction nucleotides: 9. The CDR3 reads CASSGRGQSMTQYF. In DNA form, the CDR3 reads TGTGCCAGCAGTGGAAGGGGACAGAGTATGACCCAGTACTTC.

This clonotype was detected many times. The gene calls are TRBV20-1 and TRBJ2-7; TRBD1 agrees at 10 bases. V shed 6 bases and J 7 bases; nucleotides not matched to a gene: 9. CDR3 size: 13 residues. Germline CDR1 is DFQATT and CDR2 is SNEGSKA (reference sequence). The CDR3 is CSAGGQGLGEQYF. The CDR3 coding sequence is TGCAGTGCCGGGGGACAGGGGTTGGGTGAGCAGTACTTC.

A few counts support this clonotype. The rearrangement links TRBV7-8 to TRBJ2-1; no firm D call. The CDR3 covers 16 residues. V dropped 1 base and J dropped 7 bases, with 17 bases sitting between them. Germline loops: CDR1 SGHVS, CDR2 FQNEAQ. The CDR3 loop reads CASSLGVAPGQNEQFF. The CDR3, as DNA: TGTGCCAGCAGCTTAGGAGTGGCTCCGGGTCAAAATGAGCAGTTCTTC. The whole variable domain, filled in from reference TRBV7-8 and TRBJ2-1, reads GAGVSQSPRYKVAKRGQDVALRCDPISGHVSLFWYQQALGQGPEFLTYFQNEAQLDKSGLPSDRFFAERPEGSVSTLKIQRTQQEDSAVYLCASSLGVAPGQNEQFFGPGTRLTVL.

The chain joins TRBV6-1 to TRBJ2-6, with D possibly being TRBD1 or TRBD2 (5 bases each). Trimming took off 10 bases at V and 2 bases at J, with 24 bases between the two ends. Germline V lookup: CDR1 MNHNS, CDR2 SASEGT. This CDR3 contains 18 residues. The CDR3 sequence is CATSRGALGVPGANVLTF. The CDR3, as DNA: TGTGCCACCTCAAGGGGAGCATTGGGGGTCCCTGGGGCCAACGTCCTGACTTTC.

This chain connects TRBV18 to TRBJ1-2; D is unresolved. This CDR3 comprises 15 residues. Trimming stripped 1 base from V and 0 bases from J, with 9 bases between. CDR1 is KGHSH, CDR2 LQKENI, per germline. The CDR3 loop reads CASSPRVGTNYGYTF. CDR3 nucleotides: TGTGCCAGCTCACCACGAGTAGGGACTAACTATGGCTACACCTTC.

This clonotype was seen only a few times. The gene calls are TRBV6-1 and TRBJ1-1; D not certain. The CDR3 consists of 12 residues. Germline-derived CDR1 and CDR2 are MNHNS and SASEGT. Trimming stripped 6 bases from V and 3 bases from J, with 8 bases between. The DNA of the CDR3 is TGTGCCAGCAGGGAACAATACACTGAAGCTTTCTTT. Encoded protein: CASREQYTEAFF.

This clonotype was seen a few times. The rearrangement links TRBV2 to TRBJ2-1; a weak D match, TRBD2 (7 bases). The germline V gene encodes CDR1 SNHLY and CDR2 FYNNEI. V lost 1 base to trimming and J lost 15 bases, with 16 bases between them. This CDR3 contains 13 residues. CDR3 in amino acids: CASSEEGGGRGFF. CDR3 nucleotides: TGTGCCAGCAGTGAAGAGGGGGGCGGGAGAGGGTTCTTC.

This clonotype has more than one count but fewer than ten. This rearrangement joins TRBV5-1 to TRBJ2-2, with TRBD1 matching 10 bases. Losses at the gene ends were 4 bases for V and 7 bases for J; bases not matched to a gene: 1. The CDR3 has 13 residues. CDR1 and CDR2 from the germline V gene are SGHRS and YFSETQ. The CDR3 DNA follows: TGCGCCAGCAGCGGACAGGGGGACGGGGAGCTGTTTTTT. Translation: CASSGQGDGELFF. Filled out from reference TRBV5-1 and TRBJ2-2, the complete variable domain reads KAGVTQTPRYLIKTRGQQVTLSCSPISGHRSVSWYQQTPGQGLQFLFEYFSETQRNKGNFPGRFSGRQFSNSRSEMNVSTLELGDSALYLCASSGQGDGELFFGEGSRLTVL.

This chain uses TRBV20-1 with TRBJ2-3, with D perhaps being TRBD1 or TRBD2 (5 bases each). The CDR3 is 12 amino acids. Germline values: CDR1 DFQATT, CDR2 SNEGSKA (reference sequence). Trimming left V 1 base short and J 7 bases short, with 9 bases between. The CDR3 nucleotides are TGCAGTGCTAGAGGGGACCGAAATACGCAGTATTTT. As protein: CSARGDRNTQYF.